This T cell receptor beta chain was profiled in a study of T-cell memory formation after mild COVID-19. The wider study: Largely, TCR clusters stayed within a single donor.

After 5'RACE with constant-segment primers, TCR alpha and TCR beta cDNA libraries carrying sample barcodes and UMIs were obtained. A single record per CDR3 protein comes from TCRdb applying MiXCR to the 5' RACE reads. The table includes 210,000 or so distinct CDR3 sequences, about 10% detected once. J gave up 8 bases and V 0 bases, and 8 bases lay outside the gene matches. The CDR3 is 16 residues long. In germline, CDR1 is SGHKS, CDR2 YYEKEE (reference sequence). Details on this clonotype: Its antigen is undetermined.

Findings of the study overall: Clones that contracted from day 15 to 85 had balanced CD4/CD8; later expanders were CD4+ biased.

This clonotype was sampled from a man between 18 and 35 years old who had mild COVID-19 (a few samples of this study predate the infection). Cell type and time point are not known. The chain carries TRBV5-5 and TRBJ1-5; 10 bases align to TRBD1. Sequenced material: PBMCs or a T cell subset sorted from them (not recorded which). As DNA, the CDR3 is TGTGCCAGCAGCTTGGGACAGGGGGCTGGAATGGAGCCCCAGCATTTT. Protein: CASSLGQGAGMEPQHF.